Below are 12 T cell receptor beta chains sequenced from a single sample in a study of T-cell reconstitution after alpha-beta-depleted transplantation in children. TCRbeta library construction was performed incorporating unique molecular identifiers. MiXCR was run by TCRdb on the PCR reads, yielding one entry per CDR3 protein. The sample includes around 450,000 distinct CDR3 sequences, over 40% seen only once; the top ten take 27%. Sequenced here: PBMCs, sampled before TCRalphabeta/CD19-depleted stem cell transplant. These receptors all come from a girl aged 2 to 9 with aplastic anemia, due to receive a stem cell transplant.

Many counts were recorded for this clonotype. The rearrangement uses TRBV5-1 and TRBJ2-1, with D perhaps matching TRBD1 (5 bases). V lost 0 bases, J lost 8 bases, and 9 bases lay in between. Germline CDR1 reads SGHRS; CDR2 reads YFSETQ. This CDR3 contains 13 residues. In nucleotides, the CDR3 is TGCGCCAGCAGCTTGGGAGTAGGGGATGAGCAGTTCTTC. This codes for CASSLGVGDEQFF.

This clonotype was observed many times. This rearrangement joins TRBV5-1 to TRBJ1-4, with D hard to call. With 0 bases removed from V and 0 bases from J, the gap between germline ends came to 3 bases. Germline V lookup: CDR1 SGHRS, CDR2 YFSETQ. This CDR3 contains 14 residues. CDR3 in DNA: TGCGCCAGCAGCTTGGCCGCAACTAATGAAAAACTGTTTTTT. Residues: CASSLAATNEKLFF. Full variable domain (outside the CDR3, taken from reference TRBV5-1 and TRBJ1-4): KAGVTQTPRYLIKTRGQQVTLSCSPISGHRSVSWYQQTPGQGLQFLFEYFSETQRNKGNFPGRFSGRQFSNSRSEMNVSTLELGDSALYLCASSLAATNEKLFFGSGTQLSVL.

This clonotype was recorded a few times. The chain combines TRBV28 with TRBJ1-3, with D tentatively TRBD1 (6 bases). The length of the CDR3 is 15 residues. Per germline, CDR1 MDHEN and CDR2 SYDVKM. The V gene lost 5 bases and the J gene lost 5 bases, with 16 bases spanning the gap. The CDR3 spells CASSRQELARNTIYF. The CDR3 nucleotides are TGTGCCAGCAGTAGACAGGAGTTGGCGCGAAACACCATATATTTT.

This clonotype was seen many times. The chain recombines TRBV7-6 with TRBJ2-7, with 8 bases matching TRBD1. In germline, CDR1 is SGHVS, CDR2 FNYEAQ. The CDR3 totals 14 residues. Losses at the gene ends were 5 bases for V and 4 bases for J; bases not matched to a gene: 7. As DNA, the CDR3 is TGTGCCAGCAGCCCAGACGACAGGGGATACGAGCAGTACTTC. Encoded protein: CASSPDDRGYEQYF.

The chain couples TRBV18 to TRBJ2-1, with TRBD2 matching 13 bases. This CDR3 region has 15 residues. V lost 6 bases to trimming and J lost 6 bases; unmatched junction nucleotides: 5. CDR1 and CDR2 (germline): KGHSH, LQKENI. Written as DNA, the CDR3 is TGTGCCAGCTCCGGACTAGCGGGAGCGGGCAATGAGCAGTTCTTC. It encodes CASSGLAGAGNEQFF.

This chain connects TRBV27 to TRBJ1-1; D unresolved. This CDR3 spans 13 amino acids. CDR1 and CDR2 from the germline V gene are MNHEY and SMNVEV (reference sequence). V lost 5 bases, J lost 5 bases, and 12 bases lay in between. CDR3 nucleotides: TGTGCCAGCAGTCCGACTAAGTGGACTGAAGCTTTCTTT. As protein: CASSPTKWTEAFF.

This chain uses TRBV5-1 with TRBJ2-5; no clear D. The germline CDR1 and CDR2 sequences are SGHRS and YFSETQ. V lost 4 bases to trimming and J lost 7 bases, with 17 bases between them. CDR3 length: 14 amino acids. CDR3 loop: CASSNPLVAGTQYF. The CDR3 region has the DNA TGCGCCAGCAGCAACCCCCTAGTTGCTGGGACCCAGTACTTC.

This clonotype was counted between two and nine times. The CDR3 DNA reads as TGTGCCAGCAGTGAAAGATCGGGACAAGATACGCAGTATTTT. It is translated as CASSERSGQDTQYF. The chain combines TRBV2 with TRBJ2-3; perhaps TRBD1 as D (6 bases). The CDR3 contains 14 residues. CDR1 SNHLY and CDR2 FYNNEI come from the germline V gene. V was cut by 2 bases and J by 5 bases, with 11 bases left in between.

The chain joins TRBV18 to TRBJ2-6, with D possibly matching TRBD2 (5 bases). V was clipped by 3 bases and J by 0 bases, with 12 bases between them. The CDR3 extends over 17 amino acids. Germline V lookup: CDR1 KGHSH, CDR2 LQKENI. In DNA form, the CDR3 reads TGTGCCAGCTCACCGGTACTAGGGTTCTCTGGGGCCAACGTCCTGACTTTC. Protein sequence: CASSPVLGFSGANVLTF.

The chain is built from TRBV25-1 and TRBJ2-1; 7 bases agree with TRBD2. V lost 6 bases and J lost 9; bases outside the gene matches: 14. CDR3 size: 15 residues. Looked up from germline, CDR1 is MGHDK and CDR2 is SYGVNS. The CDR3 DNA reads as TGTGCCAGCAGCCAAACTAGGACTAGTGGGGGTGAGCAGTTCTTC. It translates to CASSQTRTSGGEQFF. The variable domain in full, with the rest retrieved from reference TRBV25-1 and TRBJ2-1, is EADIYQTPRYLVIGTGKKITLECSQTMGHDKMYWYQQDPGMELHLIHYSYGVNSTEKGDLSSESTVSRIRTEHFPLTLESARPSHTSQYLCASSQTRTSGGEQFFGPGTRLTVL.

The chain has TRBV10-3 and TRBJ2-7; weak D call: TRBD1 (6 bases). V lost 6 bases and J 6 bases, leaving 15 bases between the germline ends. Germline CDR1 and CDR2: ENHRY and SYGVKD. The CDR3 is 13 residues long. This CDR3 is CAISYSQGREQYF. For the CDR3, the DNA is TGTGCCATCAGCTACAGCCAGGGGCGCGAGCAGTACTTC.

J is TRBJ2-2 and V is TRBV5-1; no reliable D call. CDR3 length: 13 residues. Germline values: CDR1 SGHRS, CDR2 YFSETQ. Trimming left V 7 bases short and J 8 bases short, with 15 bases between. CDR3 residues: CASRWLDTGELFF. The CDR3 nucleotides read TGCGCCAGCCGGTGGCTCGATACGGGGGAGCTGTTTTTT.